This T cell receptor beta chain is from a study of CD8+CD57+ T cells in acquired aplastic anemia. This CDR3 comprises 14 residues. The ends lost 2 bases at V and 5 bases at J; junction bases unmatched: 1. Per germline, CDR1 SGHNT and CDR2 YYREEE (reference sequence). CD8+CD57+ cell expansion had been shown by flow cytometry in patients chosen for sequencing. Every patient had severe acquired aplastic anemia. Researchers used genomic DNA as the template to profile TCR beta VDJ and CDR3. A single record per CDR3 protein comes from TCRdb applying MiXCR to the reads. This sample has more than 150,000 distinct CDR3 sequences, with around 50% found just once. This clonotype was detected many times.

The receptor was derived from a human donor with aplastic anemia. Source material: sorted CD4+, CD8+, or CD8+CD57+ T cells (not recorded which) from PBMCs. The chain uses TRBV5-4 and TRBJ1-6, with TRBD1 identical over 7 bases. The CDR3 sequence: CASSLQGNNSPLHF. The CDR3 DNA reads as TGTGCCAGCAGCTTACAGGGGAATAATTCACCCCTCCACTTT. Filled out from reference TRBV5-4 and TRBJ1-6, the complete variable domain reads ETGVTQSPTHLIKTRGQQVTLRCSSQSGHNTVSWYQQALGQGPQFIFQYYREEENGRGNFPPRFSGLQFPNYSSELNVNALELDDSALYLCASSLQGNNSPLHFGNGTRLTVT.